The 7 T cell receptor beta chains listed next were all sequenced from one sample in a study of identifying expanded T cells in peripheral blood. This table comes from immunoSEQ multiplex PCR, and its TCRdb copy is limited to in-frame clones, with some not included. The sample records roughly 92,000 clones, approximately 90% being singletons. The sequenced sample was blood. These TCRs come from a person aged 18-70 years in good health.

The rearrangement joins TRBV9 to TRBJ2-3, with TRBD2 matching 8 bases. V lost 0 bases to trimming and J lost 4 bases; unmatched junction nucleotides: 7. Germline CDR1 SGDLS, CDR2 YYNGEE. CDR3 length: 16 amino acids. The CDR3 protein is CASSVGGSGVADTQYF. CDR3 DNA: TGTGCCAGCAGCGTAGGGGGTAGCGGGGTGGCAGATACGCAGTATTTT.

The chain combines TRBV27 with TRBJ1-1; weak D call: TRBD1 (5 bases). Germline values: CDR1 MNHEY, CDR2 SMNVEV (reference sequence). The V and J ends lost 2 bases and 1 base respectively, with 8 bases between them. The CDR3 length is 14 residues. As DNA, the CDR3 is TGTGCCAGCAGTTTAGAAGGGGCGAACACTGAAGCTTTCTTT. It translates to CASSLEGANTEAFF.

The CDR3 nucleotides are TGTGCCAGCAGCCCCGGGACAGGGAGAGCAACTAATGAAAAACTGTTTTTT. It is translated as CASSPGTGRATNEKLFF. This chain links TRBV7-9 with TRBJ1-4; 9 bases map to TRBD1. The germline V gene has CDR1 SEHNR and CDR2 FQNEAQ (reference sequence). Trimming at V came to 5 bases and at J to 0 bases, leaving 7 bases not matched to a gene. This CDR3 has 17 amino acids.

The V and J genes are TRBV25-1 and TRBJ2-2; D is ambiguous. The V gene's germline CDR1 is MGHDK and CDR2 SYGVNS. The CDR3 is made up of 14 amino acids. Trimming cost V 2 bases and J 1 base, with 5 bases left between them. CDR3 residues: CASSENRNTGELFF. In nucleotides, the CDR3 is TGTGCCAGCAGTGAAAATAGGAACACCGGGGAGCTGTTTTTT. The full variable domain, in which reference TRBV25-1 and TRBJ2-2 provide the parts outside the CDR3, is EADIYQTPRYLVIGTGKKITLECSQTMGHDKMYWYQQDPGMELHLIHYSYGVNSTEKGDLSSESTVSRIRTEHFPLTLESARPSHTSQYLCASSENRNTGELFFGEGSRLTVL.

The V and J genes are TRBV5-6 and TRBJ2-1, with unresolved D. Germline V gene sequence: CDR1 SGHDT, CDR2 YYEEEE. The CDR3 sequence is 17 residues long. Trimming left V 2 bases short and J 0 bases short, with 15 bases between. The CDR3 DNA is TGTGCCAGCAGCTTTCAAGTAGTCGAGAGCTCCTACAATGAGCAGTTCTTC. This codes for CASSFQVVESSYNEQFF.

CDR3 amino acids: CASSLELVGNTEAFF. For the CDR3, the DNA is TGTGCCAGCAGCTTAGAATTAGTGGGGAACACTGAAGCTTTCTTT. The chain is built from TRBV7-2 and TRBJ1-1; D unresolved. Germline CDR1 reads SGHTA; CDR2 reads FQGNSA. The CDR3 runs 15 residues. Trimming removed 1 base at V and 1 base at J, with 10 bases between.

The rearrangement uses TRBV7-9 and TRBJ1-1, with D unresolved. The V end lost 4 bases, the J end lost 3 bases, and 18 bases lay between the germline ends. The germline V gene has CDR1 SEHNR and CDR2 FQNEAQ (reference sequence). The CDR3 sequence is 16 residues long. CDR3 sequence reads: CASSSPRRGSDTEAFF. The CDR3 coding sequence is TGTGCCAGCAGCTCCCCTCGTCGGGGTTCCGACACTGAAGCTTTCTTT.